These 13 T cell receptor beta chains share one sample of origin, sequenced in a study of CD8 T cells in ankylosing spondylitis. Findings and caveats of the study: For ankylosing spondylitis blood, a TCR beta motif of eight or nine highly homologous variants appeared characteristic.

These receptors have no known antigen. TCRdb used MiXCR to reprocess the 5' RACE reads, holding one entry per CDR3 protein. This sample has about 540,000 distinct CDR3 sequences, with more than 9.5% found just once. The material sequenced was blood, either unsorted or a sorted T cell fraction (not recorded which). These receptors all come from a male donor with ankylosing spondylitis.

This chain joins TRBV4-1 and TRBJ2-3, with 13 bases that match TRBD2. CDR1 and CDR2 (germline): MGHRA, YSYEKL. V was pared by 0 bases and J by 4 bases, with 4 bases of the junction left unmatched. CDR3 length: 17 residues. In DNA form, the CDR3 reads TGCGCCAGCAGCCAAGATAGGACTAGCGGGAGTTCAGATACGCAGTATTTT. It encodes CASSQDRTSGSSDTQYF.

In this sample, this clonotype turned up many times. V and J are TRBV7-9 and TRBJ2-1; D assignment may be TRBD1 or TRBD2 (5 bases each). The CDR3 totals 15 residues. Germline CDR1 SEHNR, CDR2 FQNEAQ (reference sequence). V lost 4 bases to trimming and J lost 12 bases, with 22 bases between them. Here the CDR3 DNA reads TGTGCCAGCAGCTGGGGGACGGCCTCGGAGTCTTGGCAGTTCTTC. It is translated as CASSWGTASESWQFF.

V is TRBV9 and J is TRBJ1-1; D perhaps matches TRBD1 (6 bases). Trimming stripped 4 bases from V and 1 base from J, with 11 bases between. CDR3 size: 14 residues. Looked up from germline, CDR1 is SGDLS and CDR2 is YYNGEE. CDR3 sequence (DNA): TGTGCCAGCAGCAAGGGACAACCGAACACTGAAGCTTTCTTT. Residues: CASSKGQPNTEAFF.

This clonotype showed up many times. CDR3 sequence: CASREQNYGYTF. CDR3 nucleotide sequence: TGCGCCAGCAGGGAACAGAACTATGGCTACACCTTC. This chain joins TRBV5-1 and TRBJ1-2; D ambiguous. V lost 5 bases, J lost 2 bases, and 7 bases lay in between. Per the germline V gene, CDR1 is SGHRS and CDR2 is YFSETQ. The CDR3 contains 12 residues. The full variable domain, in which reference TRBV5-1 and TRBJ1-2 provide the parts outside the CDR3, is KAGVTQTPRYLIKTRGQQVTLSCSPISGHRSVSWYQQTPGQGLQFLFEYFSETQRNKGNFPGRFSGRQFSNSRSEMNVSTLELGDSALYLCASREQNYGYTFGSGTRLTVV.

This clonotype was seen more than once but under ten times. This CDR3 is CSARKGQEGYTF. In nucleotides, the CDR3 is TGCAGTGCTCGGAAGGGCCAAGAGGGCTACACCTTC. The chain uses TRBV20-1 and TRBJ1-2; D gene ambiguous. Germline loops: CDR1 DFQATT, CDR2 SNEGSKA (reference sequence). The V end lost 5 bases, the J end lost 8 bases, and 15 bases lay between the germline ends. This CDR3 spans 12 amino acids.

This clonotype was observed at least ten times. The chain joins TRBV5-1 to TRBJ2-1, with 10 bases identical to TRBD2. CDR1 SGHRS and CDR2 YFSETQ come from the germline V gene. V gave up 3 bases and J gave up 8 bases; unmatched junction bases: 11. The CDR3 consists of 16 residues. CDR3 bases: TGCGCCAGCAGCTCAGGAAGCGGGAGGGCCAGGGATGAGCAGTTCTTC. Translating gives CASSSGSGRARDEQFF.

The chain recombines TRBV5-1 with TRBJ2-7; D unclear. The CDR3 totals 14 residues. Trimming cost V 1 base and J 2 bases, with 10 bases left between them. Germline lookup yields CDR1 SGHRS and CDR2 YFSETQ. CDR3: CASSLQTSAYEQYF. CDR3 in DNA: TGCGCCAGCAGCTTGCAGACCAGCGCCTACGAGCAGTACTTC.

This clonotype was detected ten times or more. V and J are TRBV24-1 and TRBJ2-3; no clear D gene. CDR1 is KGHDR and CDR2 is SFDVKD in the germline V gene. The CDR3 loop spans 13 amino acids. Trimming pared 0 bases from V and 6 bases from J, leaving 6 bases between. The CDR3 loop is CATSDLLKDTQYF. The CDR3 DNA is TGTGCCACCAGTGATTTGCTAAAGGATACGCAGTATTTT.

This clonotype has only a few counts. The chain recombines TRBV6-1 with TRBJ2-7; 7 positions agree with TRBD1. V dropped 6 bases and J dropped 0; count of bases not matched to a gene: 5. The CDR3 covers 14 residues. The V gene's germline CDR1 is MNHNS and CDR2 SASEGT. CDR3 bases: TGTGCCAGCAGAGAGACAGGGCTCTCCTACGAGCAGTACTTC. Protein product: CASRETGLSYEQYF.

This clonotype was seen a handful of times. This chain uses TRBV19 with TRBJ2-2; 10 nucleotides align to TRBD1. Germline-derived CDR1 and CDR2 are LNHDA and SQIVND (reference sequence). V shed 6 bases and J 5 bases; nucleotides not matched to a gene: 6. The CDR3 loop spans 15 amino acids. The DNA for the CDR3 is TGTGCCAGTAGCCGACAGGGGGCTAGTACCGGGGAGCTGTTTTTT. It encodes CASSRQGASTGELFF.

This clonotype was picked up a small number of times. The chain recombines TRBV18 with TRBJ2-7; D call uncertain. The CDR3 length is 12 residues. Germline V gene data show CDR1 as KGHSH and CDR2 as LQKENI. Trimming stripped 2 bases from V and 6 bases from J, with 8 bases between. This CDR3 is CASSPSSGEQYV. The CDR3 nucleotides read TGTGCCAGCTCACCATCGAGTGGCGAGCAGTACGTC.

This clonotype has more than one count but fewer than ten. The CDR3 is CASSAIRGDRHSYEQYV. The CDR3, as DNA: TGTGCCAGCAGTGCCATTAGGGGGGACAGGCACTCCTACGAGCAGTACGTC. This chain uses TRBV2 with TRBJ2-7; TRBD1 matches at 8 bases. V shed 4 bases, J shed 0 bases, and the junction held 11 bases outside the gene matches. The CDR3 is 17 residues long. CDR1 is SNHLY, CDR2 FYNNEI, per germline.

The chain uses TRBV9 and TRBJ1-6; no definite D call. This CDR3 is built from 18 residues. With 3 bases removed from V and 8 bases from J, the gap between germline ends came to 24 bases. Per germline, CDR1 SGDLS and CDR2 YYNGEE. In DNA form, the CDR3 reads TGTGCCAGCAGCGAGCGGATCCCCACGGTCCCGGATGATTCACCCCTCCACTTT. It yields the protein CASSERIPTVPDDSPLHF.